This TCR beta chain was documented in a study of T-cell memory formation after mild COVID-19. This clonotype was found a few times. Antigen unknown. From germline, CDR1 is MGHRA and CDR2 YSYEKL. With V trimmed by 4 bases and J by 0 bases, 17 bases remained unmatched. This CDR3 has 19 residues. Notes on the study in general: Those CD4+ clones that contracted were mainly in CM and EM (CD8+ ones in EMRA). There were some responding clones in pre-infection memory, which suggested that cross-reactive memory had joined.

TCRdb reprocessed the 5' RACE reads with MiXCR, giving one entry per CDR3 protein. The repertoire holds about 400,000 distinct CDR3 sequences, about 22% seen once, with around 13% in the top ten. J is TRBJ2-5 and V is TRBV4-1; 7 nucleotides match TRBD2. Material: PBMCs or a T cell subset sorted from them (not recorded which). This clonotype was obtained from an adult woman who had mild COVID-19 (a few samples of this study predate the infection). Cell type and time point are not known. DNA of the CDR3: TGCGCCAGCAGCCCACAGCAAGTTGCGAGCGGGGCGTACCAAGAGACCCAGTACTTC. Translated, it gives CASSPQQVASGAYQETQYF.